One and the same sample provided the 15 T cell receptor beta chains below, sequenced in a study of OX40 agonist ivuxolimab in advanced cancers. The assay was immunoSEQ multiplex PCR, and TCRdb's table has in-frame clones only and misses some. The table lists tens of thousands of clones, approximately 80% of them singletons. The sample here was CD4+ or CD8+ T cells sorted from blood, taken in a trial of the OX40 agonist ivuxolimab. The receptor source for this set is an adult with an advanced solid tumor such as melanoma, head and neck, liver or kidney cancer.

The rearrangement links TRBV5-1 to TRBJ2-3, with D possibly being TRBD2 (5 bases). Trimming took off 0 bases at V and 4 bases at J, with 21 bases between the two ends. The CDR3 is made up of 18 amino acids. Germline values: CDR1 SGHRS, CDR2 YFSETQ. CDR3 sequence (DNA): TGCGCCAGCAGCTTGGTTCCCCCCGGGGTTTCGGAGGCAGATACGCAGTATTTT. This translates into CASSLVPPGVSEADTQYF.

This clone was seen more than once but under ten times. This rearrangement joins TRBV7-3 to TRBJ2-1; possible D gene TRBD2, 5 bases. The CDR3 length is 15 residues. The ends were cut back, 5 bases at V and 3 bases at J, with 14 bases in the middle. Germline CDR1 SGHTA, CDR2 FQGTGA. In DNA, the CDR3 is TGTGCCAGCAGCCCGGGGTCTGGGATCTACAATGAGCAGTTCTTC. Residues: CASSPGSGIYNEQFF.

V is TRBV29-1 and J is TRBJ2-2; 13 bases align to TRBD2. After removal of 6 bases from V and 5 bases from J, the junction contained 9 bases not matched to a gene. CDR1 and CDR2 (germline): SQVTM, ANQGSEA. This CDR3 contains 16 residues. The CDR3 loop is CSVVPGTSGETGELFF. The CDR3 DNA is TGCAGCGTAGTCCCGGGGACTAGCGGGGAAACCGGGGAGCTGTTTTTT.

This clone was picked up one time. The J gene is TRBJ2-3, the V gene TRBV6-6; the D gene is possibly TRBD2 (6 bases). Germline CDR1 is MNHNY and CDR2 is SVGAGI (reference sequence). Trimming stripped 6 bases from V and 2 bases from J, with 18 bases between. The CDR3 consists of 16 residues. CDR3 residues: CASRPLGGRDTDTQYF. CDR3 nucleotide sequence: TGTGCCAGCAGACCTCTTGGGGGGAGAGACACAGATACGCAGTATTTT.

The V and J genes are TRBV7-9 and TRBJ1-4; the D gene is possibly TRBD1 (6 bases). V was pared by 7 bases and J by 1 base, with 22 bases between. CDR1 is SEHNR, CDR2 FQNEAQ, per germline (reference sequence). This CDR3 has 18 residues. The CDR3, as DNA: TGTGCCAGCACCCCGAAGTGGTCAGGGGTGGAAACTAATGAAAAACTGTTTTTT. The encoded protein is CASTPKWSGVETNEKLFF.

The J gene is TRBJ2-7, the V gene TRBV5-4; 8 nucleotides agree with TRBD2. Germline trimming cut 3 bases from V and 2 bases from J; bases unmatched to any gene: 4. Germline assignment: CDR1 SGHNT and CDR2 YYREEE (reference sequence). The CDR3 runs 14 residues. Here the CDR3 reads CASSYYGRAYEQYF. CDR3 nucleotides: TGTGCCAGCAGCTACTACGGGAGGGCCTACGAGCAGTACTTC.

The rearrangement uses TRBV10-2 and TRBJ1-6; D unclear. The ends were cut back, 0 bases at V and 7 bases at J, with 10 bases in the middle. Germline V gives CDR1 WSHSY, CDR2 SAAADI. This CDR3 comprises 15 residues. CDR3: CASSESGGVNSPLHF. For the CDR3, the DNA is TGCGCCAGCAGTGAGTCGGGAGGAGTAAATTCACCCCTCCACTTT.

This clone was seen a few times. This chain uses TRBV6-5 with TRBJ1-1, with D perhaps matching TRBD1 (6 bases). The germline V and J ends were trimmed by 6 bases and 1 base, with 9 bases remaining between them. The CDR3 is 13 residues long. Germline CDR1 is MNHEY and CDR2 is SVGAGI. The chain's CDR3 is CASSWTANTEAFF. The CDR3 bases are TGTGCCAGCAGCTGGACAGCGAACACTGAAGCTTTCTTT.

This chain uses TRBV5-1 with TRBJ1-2, with D hard to call. V lost 0 bases to trimming and J lost 2 bases, with 5 bases between them. This CDR3 region has 13 residues. CDR1 SGHRS and CDR2 YFSETQ come from the germline V gene. CDR3 DNA: TGCGCCAGCAGCTTGGATTGGAACTATGGCTACACCTTC. Translation gives CASSLDWNYGYTF. The full variable domain, in which reference TRBV5-1 and TRBJ1-2 provide the parts outside the CDR3, is KAGVTQTPRYLIKTRGQQVTLSCSPISGHRSVSWYQQTPGQGLQFLFEYFSETQRNKGNFPGRFSGRQFSNSRSEMNVSTLELGDSALYLCASSLDWNYGYTFGSGTRLTVV.

The J gene is TRBJ1-5, the V gene TRBV5-6, with D hard to call. V was cut by 8 bases and J by 3 bases, with 12 bases left in between. This CDR3 region has 13 residues. CDR1 and CDR2 (germline): SGHDT, YYEEEE. The CDR3 loop reads CARGRGYNQPQHF. DNA for the CDR3: TGTGCCAGGGGTCGCGGTTACAATCAGCCCCAGCATTTT.

This clone was recorded once. The chain joins TRBV4-1 to TRBJ2-7; no definite D call. Germline V gene lookup returns CDR1 MGHRA and CDR2 YSYEKL. The V end lost 3 bases, the J end lost 1 base, and 10 bases lay between the germline ends. CDR3 length: 14 amino acids. CDR3 sequence: CASSQPSGSYEQYF. CDR3 in DNA: TGCGCCAGCAGCCAGCCCTCGGGTTCCTACGAGCAGTACTTC.

This clone appeared a few times. The rearrangement joins TRBV29-1 to TRBJ1-1; D is ambiguous. The CDR3 length is 12 residues. Trimming took off 5 bases at V and 1 base at J, with 8 bases between the two ends. In germline, CDR1 is SQVTM, CDR2 ANQGSEA. In nucleotides, the CDR3 is TGCAGCGTTTGGTCTGGGAACACTGAAGCTTTCTTT. Its protein is CSVWSGNTEAFF.

V usage is TRBV19 and J usage is TRBJ2-1, with D possibly matching TRBD1 (5 bases). This CDR3 contains 16 residues. V dropped 4 bases and J dropped 1 base, with 14 bases sitting between them. Looked up from germline, CDR1 is LNHDA and CDR2 is SQIVND (reference sequence). CDR3 in DNA: TGTGCCAGTAGTACAGGGATCGGCGAATCCTACAATGAGCAGTTCTTC. The encoded protein is CASSTGIGESYNEQFF.

The rearrangement joins TRBV6-5 to TRBJ1-1; D gene uncertain. Trimming pared 1 base from V and 3 bases from J, leaving 9 bases between. CDR3 length: 14 residues. Germline-derived CDR1 and CDR2 are MNHEY and SVGAGI. The CDR3 loop reads CASSYYPGYTEAFF. Here the CDR3 DNA reads TGTGCCAGCAGTTACTATCCGGGGTACACTGAAGCTTTCTTT.

This clone showed up just a few times. The chain uses TRBV5-1 and TRBJ2-7; 12 bases are a match to TRBD1. Germline lookup yields CDR1 SGHRS and CDR2 YFSETQ. V was pared by 8 bases and J by 6 bases, with 21 bases of the junction left unmatched. The CDR3 contains 18 residues. The CDR3 protein is CASRPLSNPGQGAFEQYF. CDR3 nucleotides: TGCGCCAGTAGACCCCTCTCCAACCCGGGACAGGGGGCGTTCGAGCAGTACTTC.